Listed here are 6 T cell receptor beta chains from one sample, sequenced in a study of T cells in Graves' hyperthyroidism and ophthalmopathy. The CDR3 regions of TCR beta were amplified from RNA transcripts. The TCR CDR3 was amplified in a first-round RT-PCR using the HTBI primer set. TCRdb used MiXCR to reprocess the multiplex PCR reads, holding one entry per CDR3 protein. Among 700,000 to 850,000 distinct CDR3 sequences listed, over 35% were seen once. Material: blood. These receptor sequences come from a middle-aged woman with Graves' hyperthyroidism.

V and J are TRBV5-4 and TRBJ1-5; D not certain. CDR1 and CDR2 from the germline V gene are SGHNT and YYREEE (reference sequence). The CDR3 runs to 16 residues. V shed 3 bases and J shed 1 base, with 14 bases lying between them. CDR3 nucleotide sequence: TGTGCCAGCAGCTACCGCCAGCAGCGGAGCAATCAGCCCCAGCATTTT. Its protein product is CASSYRQQRSNQPQHF.

This chain uses TRBV6-1 with TRBJ1-5; maybe TRBD1 (5 bases). Germline CDR1 and CDR2: MNHNS and SASEGT. The CDR3 has 16 amino acids. Trimming stripped 10 bases from V and 1 base from J, with 20 bases between. The CDR3 nucleotides read TGTGCCACGCAAAAGGAGGACATTGGGAGCAATCAGCCCCAGCATTTT. It specifies CATQKEDIGSNQPQHF.

The J gene is TRBJ2-5, the V gene TRBV25-1; no firm D call. Trimming removed 6 bases from V and 5 bases from J, with 16 bases in between. The germline V gene encodes CDR1 MGHDK and CDR2 SYGVNS. The CDR3 is made up of 14 amino acids. The CDR3 reads CASSQGEGSETQYF. In DNA, the CDR3 is TGTGCCAGCAGCCAAGGAGAAGGGTCGGAGACCCAGTACTTC.

This clonotype was seen at least ten times. The CDR3: CATSDFAGNTEAFF. CDR3 DNA: TGTGCCACCAGTGATTTTGCAGGGAACACTGAAGCTTTCTTT. The rearrangement uses TRBV24-1 and TRBJ1-1; D gene uncertain. The V gene lost 1 base and the J gene lost 1 base, with 6 bases spanning the gap. There are 14 residues in the CDR3. The V gene's germline CDR1 is KGHDR and CDR2 SFDVKD.

In this sample, this clonotype turned up many times. The chain has TRBV19 and TRBJ1-6; D might be TRBD1 (6 bases). Germline V gene lookup returns CDR1 LNHDA and CDR2 SQIVND (reference sequence). This CDR3 region has 13 residues. The CDR3 reads CITSAGDRSPLHF. The CDR3 nucleotides are TGTATCACCTCGGCAGGGGATCGGTCACCCCTCCACTTT.

This clonotype came up many times. The chain couples TRBV7-3 to TRBJ2-6, with TRBD2 matching 8 bases. With V trimmed by 5 bases and J by 0 bases, 12 bases remained unmatched. Germline loops: CDR1 SGHTA, CDR2 FQGTGA. CDR3 length: 19 amino acids. CDR3: CASSLLAGGLSSGANVLTF. The CDR3 region has the DNA TGTGCCAGCAGCCTATTGGCGGGGGGCCTCTCCTCTGGGGCCAACGTCCTGACTTTC.